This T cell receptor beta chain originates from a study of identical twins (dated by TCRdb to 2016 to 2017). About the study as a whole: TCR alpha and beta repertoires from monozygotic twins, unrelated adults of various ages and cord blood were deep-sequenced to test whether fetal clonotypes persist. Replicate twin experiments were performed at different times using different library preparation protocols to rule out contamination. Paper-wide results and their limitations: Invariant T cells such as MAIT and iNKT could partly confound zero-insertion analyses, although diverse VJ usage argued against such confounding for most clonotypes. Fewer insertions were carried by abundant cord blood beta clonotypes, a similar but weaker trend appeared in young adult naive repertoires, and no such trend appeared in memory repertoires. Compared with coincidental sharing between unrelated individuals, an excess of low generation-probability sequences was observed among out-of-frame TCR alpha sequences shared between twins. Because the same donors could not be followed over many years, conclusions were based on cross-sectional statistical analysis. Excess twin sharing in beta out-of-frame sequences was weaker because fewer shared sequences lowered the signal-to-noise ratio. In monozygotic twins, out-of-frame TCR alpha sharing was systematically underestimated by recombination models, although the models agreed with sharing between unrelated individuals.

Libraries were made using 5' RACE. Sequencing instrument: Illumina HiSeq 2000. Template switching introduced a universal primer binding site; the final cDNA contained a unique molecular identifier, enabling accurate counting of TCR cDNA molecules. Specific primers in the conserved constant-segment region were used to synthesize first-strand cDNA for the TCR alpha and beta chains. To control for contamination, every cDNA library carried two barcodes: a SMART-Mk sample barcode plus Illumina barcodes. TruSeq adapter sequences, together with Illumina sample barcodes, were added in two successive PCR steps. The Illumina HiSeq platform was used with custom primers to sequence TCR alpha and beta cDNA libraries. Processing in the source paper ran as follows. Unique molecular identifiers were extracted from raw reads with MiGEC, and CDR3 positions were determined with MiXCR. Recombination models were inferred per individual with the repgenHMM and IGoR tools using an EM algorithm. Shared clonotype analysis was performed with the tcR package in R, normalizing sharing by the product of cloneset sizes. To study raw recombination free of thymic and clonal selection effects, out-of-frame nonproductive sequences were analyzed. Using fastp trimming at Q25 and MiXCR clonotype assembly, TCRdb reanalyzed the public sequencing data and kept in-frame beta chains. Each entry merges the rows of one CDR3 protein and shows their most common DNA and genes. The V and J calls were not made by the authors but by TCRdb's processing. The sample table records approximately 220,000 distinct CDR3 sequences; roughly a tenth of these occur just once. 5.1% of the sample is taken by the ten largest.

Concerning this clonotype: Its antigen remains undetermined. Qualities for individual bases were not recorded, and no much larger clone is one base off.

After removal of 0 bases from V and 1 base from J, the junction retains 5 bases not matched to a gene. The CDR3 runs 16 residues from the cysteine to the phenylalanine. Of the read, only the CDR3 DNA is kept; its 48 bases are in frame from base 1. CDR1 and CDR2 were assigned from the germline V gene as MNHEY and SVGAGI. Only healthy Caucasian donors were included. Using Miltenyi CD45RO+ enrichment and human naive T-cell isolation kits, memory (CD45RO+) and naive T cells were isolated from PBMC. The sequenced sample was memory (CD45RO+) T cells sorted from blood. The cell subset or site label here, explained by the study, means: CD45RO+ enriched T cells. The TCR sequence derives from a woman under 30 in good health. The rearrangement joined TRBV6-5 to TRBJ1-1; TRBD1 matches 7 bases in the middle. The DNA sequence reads TGTGCCAGCAGTTACTCGCGCGGACAGGCGAACACTGAAGCTTTCTTT. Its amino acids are CASSYSRGQANTEAFF.